This TCR beta chain was recorded in a study of OX40 agonist ivuxolimab in advanced cancers. Study overall: Patients enrolled in dose escalation were diagnosed with hepatocellular carcinoma, melanoma, renal cell or head and neck cancer. General observations from the study: People who partly responded at 0.1-3.0 mg/kg had some of the least clonal expansion seen.

The germline CDR1 and CDR2 sequences are MNHNS and SASEGT. The CDR3 consists of 14 residues. V was cut by 7 bases and J by 0 bases, with 13 bases left in between. The protocol was immunoSEQ multiplex PCR, while the TCRdb copy is restricted to in-frame clones and leaves out a portion. This table holds about 72,000 clones, approximately 90% found once. This clone showed up just once. The antigen is undetermined. This clonotype was obtained from an adult with an advanced solid tumor such as melanoma, head and neck, liver or kidney cancer. This sample comprised CD4+ or CD8+ T cells sorted from blood, obtained in a trial of the OX40 agonist ivuxolimab. The chain has TRBV6-1 and TRBJ2-7; maybe TRBD2 (6 bases). The CDR3 DNA reads as TGTGCCAGCACTTTAACGGGAGCCTCCTACGAGCAGTACTTC. Protein product: CASTLTGASYEQYF.